Presented here are 19 T cell receptor beta chains from one specimen sequenced in a study of glioma-infiltrating T cells after dendritic cell vaccination. The data were produced by immunoSEQ multiplex PCR, yet TCRdb's version contains in-frame clones alone and is incomplete. The data show fewer than 110,000 clones, more than 80% seen once. The sample in question was blood, obtained before dendritic cell vaccination. All receptors derive from a human donor with glioblastoma.

This clone was recorded once. The chain has TRBV5-1 and TRBJ1-1; tentative D call: TRBD1 (6 bases). Germline V gene sequence: CDR1 SGHRS, CDR2 YFSETQ. This CDR3 spans 13 amino acids. With 1 base removed from V and 6 bases from J, the gap between germline ends came to 10 bases. CDR3 residues: CASSLLDRSEAFF. CDR3 bases: TGCGCCAGCAGCTTGTTGGACAGATCTGAAGCTTTCTTT.

The chain uses TRBV28 and TRBJ1-1; maybe TRBD1 (6 bases). Germline CDR1 reads MDHEN; CDR2 reads SYDVKM. With 2 bases removed from V and 4 bases from J, the gap between germline ends came to 14 bases. The CDR3 loop spans 15 amino acids. The CDR3 bases are TGTGCCAGCAGTTTAATCTGGGGGCAGGGCACTGAAGCTTTCTTT. Its protein product is CASSLIWGQGTEAFF.

This chain joins TRBV5-1 and TRBJ2-5, with 7 bases lining up with TRBD1. V lost 0 bases to trimming and J lost 1 base; unmatched junction nucleotides: 3. CDR3 length: 15 residues. Per germline, CDR1 SGHRS and CDR2 YFSETQ. CDR3 in amino acids: CASSLGGQLQETQYF. CDR3 DNA: TGCGCCAGCAGCTTGGGGGGACAGCTCCAAGAGACCCAGTACTTC.

This chain joins TRBV18 and TRBJ1-3; D remains ambiguous. V lost 2 bases to trimming and J lost 0 bases, with 8 bases between them. The CDR3 runs 15 residues. CDR1 and CDR2 from the germline V gene are KGHSH and LQKENI. CDR3 coding DNA: TGTGCCAGCTCACCAGGGGAGGGCTCTGGAAACACCATATATTTT. This translates into CASSPGEGSGNTIYF.

J is TRBJ1-2 and V is TRBV19, with 7 positions matching TRBD1. Germline CDR1 reads LNHDA; CDR2 reads SQIVND (reference sequence). CDR3 length: 12 amino acids. Losses at the gene ends were 9 bases for V and 4 bases for J; bases not matched to a gene: 5. DNA of the CDR3: TGTGCCAGCGCCAGGGGGATCTATGGCTACACCTTC. This encodes CASARGIYGYTF. Using reference TRBV19 and TRBJ1-2 for the parts outside the CDR3, the full variable domain is DGGITQSPKYLFRKEGQNVTLSCEQNLNHDAMYWYRQDPGQGLRLIYYSQIVNDFQKGDIAEGYSVSREKKESFPLTVTSAQKNPTAFYLCASARGIYGYTFGSGTRLTVV.

The chain links TRBV2 to TRBJ1-1; D is perhaps TRBD1 (5 bases). The CDR3 runs 12 residues. The germline CDR1 and CDR2 sequences are SNHLY and FYNNEI. The ends were cut back, 2 bases at V and 7 bases at J, with 8 bases in the middle. CDR3 sequence: CASSERQIEAFF. In nucleotides, the CDR3 is TGTGCCAGCAGTGAACGACAGATTGAAGCTTTCTTT. The full variable domain, with the rest looked up from reference TRBV2 and TRBJ1-1, is EPEVTQTPSHQVTQMGQEVILRCVPISNHLYFYWYRQILGQKVEFLVSFYNNEISEKSEIFDDQFSVERPDGSNFTLKIRSTKLEDSAMYFCASSERQIEAFFGQGTRLTVV.

This chain connects TRBV10-1 to TRBJ2-7, with 9 bases lining up with TRBD1. Per germline, CDR1 WNHNN and CDR2 SYGVQD (reference sequence). The CDR3 loop spans 14 amino acids. J was trimmed by 4 bases and V by 6 bases; bases with no gene match: 7. For the CDR3, the DNA is TGCGCCAGCAGCGACCCGGGACAGGGTTACGAGCAGTACTTC. Translation gives CASSDPGQGYEQYF.

V usage is TRBV5-4 and J usage is TRBJ1-2, with a weak D call TRBD1 (6 bases). The V end was cut by 3 bases, the J end by 4 bases, with 16 bases between. Germline V gives CDR1 SGHNT, CDR2 YYREEE (reference sequence). CDR3 length: 15 amino acids. In DNA form, the CDR3 reads TGTGCCAGCAGCTCCCCCGGGACAAAAAGCTATGGCTACACCTTC. Translating it yields CASSSPGTKSYGYTF.

The chain uses TRBV30 and TRBJ1-4, with a tentative D call TRBD1 (6 bases). The V gene lost 4 bases and the J gene lost 1 base, with 16 bases spanning the gap. CDR1 is GTSNPN and CDR2 is SVGIG in the germline V gene (reference sequence). The CDR3 length is 16 residues. In DNA, the CDR3 is TGTGCCTGGAATTCGGAACAGGGACGAACTAATGAAAAACTGTTTTTT. This gives the protein CAWNSEQGRTNEKLFF.

The J gene is TRBJ2-1, the V gene TRBV19; possible D gene TRBD1, 7 bases. V was shortened by 1 base and J by 12 bases, with 13 bases between the two germline ends. The CDR3 is 13 residues long. Germline-derived CDR1 and CDR2 are LNHDA and SQIVND (reference sequence). The CDR3 region has the DNA TGTGCCAGTAGTATAGTAGGGCAGGGGGGGCAGTTCTTC. Protein sequence: CASSIVGQGGQFF.

This clone came up a few times. The rearrangement links TRBV10-3 to TRBJ1-1; D is unresolved. V was pared by 2 bases and J by 1 base, with 8 bases between. CDR3 length: 14 residues. The germline V gene has CDR1 ENHRY and CDR2 SYGVKD. In nucleotides, the CDR3 is TGTGCCATCAGTGAGGAGGGAACGAACACTGAAGCTTTCTTT. Encoded protein: CAISEEGTNTEAFF.

The sample holds a few counts of this clone. The chain employs TRBV19 and TRBJ2-2; the D gene is possibly TRBD1 (6 bases). The CDR3 extends over 15 amino acids. V lost 0 bases to trimming and J lost 3 bases, with 8 bases between them. Germline V gene lookup returns CDR1 LNHDA and CDR2 SQIVND (reference sequence). CDR3 bases: TGTGCCAGTAGTATAGAGACAGGTCACACCGGGGAGCTGTTTTTT. Protein product: CASSIETGHTGELFF.

The chain is built from TRBV18 and TRBJ1-4, with 7 bases lining up with TRBD1. The CDR3 length is 14 residues. Germline values: CDR1 KGHSH, CDR2 LQKENI. V gave up 2 bases and J gave up 8 bases; unmatched junction bases: 5. CDR3 loop: CASSPLTGREKLFF. Written as DNA, the CDR3 is TGTGCCAGCTCACCATTGACAGGGCGCGAAAAACTGTTTTTT. Full variable domain (outside the CDR3, taken from reference TRBV18 and TRBJ1-4): NAGVMQNPRHLVRRRGQEARLRCSPMKGHSHVYWYRQLPEEGLKFMVYLQKENIIDESGMPKERFSAEFPKEGPSILRIQQVVRGDSAAYFCASSPLTGREKLFFGSGTQLSVL.

This chain links TRBV19 with TRBJ2-3; the match to TRBD2 covers 11 bases. Germline loops: CDR1 LNHDA, CDR2 SQIVND (reference sequence). The junction had 3 bases not matched to a gene; V was cut back by 8 bases and J by 2 bases. The CDR3 spans 14 residues. CDR3 DNA: TGTGCCAGTCTAGCGGGGGGACCCACAGATACGCAGTATTTT. Encoded protein: CASLAGGPTDTQYF.

The genes are TRBV2 and TRBJ1-4, with 7 bases lining up with TRBD1. V trimming: 4 bases; J trimming: 8 bases; junction bases outside the gene matches: 7. CDR1 is SNHLY and CDR2 is FYNNEI in the germline V gene. The CDR3 runs to 14 residues. The CDR3 reads CASSVDRAGEKLFF. The CDR3 DNA sequence: TGTGCCAGCAGTGTAGACAGGGCTGGGGAAAAACTGTTTTTT.

This chain links TRBV15 with TRBJ1-2; D unclear. Trimming took 8 bases from V and 4 from J, leaving 11 bases between them. This CDR3 is built from 12 residues. Germline-derived CDR1 and CDR2 are LNHNV and YYDKDF (reference sequence). CDR3 residues: CATSRTAYGYTF. In DNA form, the CDR3 reads TGTGCCACCTCCCGTACAGCCTATGGCTACACCTTC. The complete variable domain, with remaining parts taken from reference TRBV15 and TRBJ1-2, reads DAMVIQNPRYQVTQFGKPVTLSCSQTLNHNVMYWYQQKSSQAPKLLFHYYDKDFNNEADTPDNFQSRRPNTSFCFLDIRSPGLGDTAMYLCATSRTAYGYTFGSGTRLTVV.

The chain has TRBV11-3 and TRBJ1-1; D uncertain. There are 12 residues in the CDR3. Trimming removed 5 bases at V and 4 bases at J, with 8 bases between. Per the germline V gene, CDR1 is SGHNT and CDR2 is YENEEA. The CDR3: CASSARSTEAFF. The CDR3 nucleotides are TGTGCCAGCAGCGCTAGGTCCACTGAAGCTTTCTTT.

The chain uses TRBV7-8 and TRBJ2-2; D might be TRBD2 (5 bases). This CDR3 spans 15 amino acids. V was shortened by 1 base and J by 0 bases, with 6 bases between the two germline ends. Germline assignment: CDR1 SGHVS and CDR2 FQNEAQ. Written as DNA, the CDR3 is TGTGCCAGCAGCTTAGACGGGGCGAACACCGGGGAGCTGTTTTTT. It codes for CASSLDGANTGELFF. Supplemented by reference TRBV7-8 and TRBJ2-2, the full variable domain reads GAGVSQSPRYKVAKRGQDVALRCDPISGHVSLFWYQQALGQGPEFLTYFQNEAQLDKSGLPSDRFFAERPEGSVSTLKIQRTQQEDSAVYLCASSLDGANTGELFFGEGSRLTVL.

V is TRBV5-1 and J is TRBJ2-3, with 11 bases lining up with TRBD1. Germline CDR1 SGHRS, CDR2 YFSETQ. This CDR3 contains 17 residues. The J segment lost 1 base and the V segment lost 4 bases, leaving 8 bases of the junction unmatched. CDR3 nucleotides: TGCGCCAGCAGCCTGACCGGGACAGGGGGTGGCACAGATACGCAGTATTTT. Translating it yields CASSLTGTGGGTDTQYF.